This is a list of T cell receptor beta chains from one sample in a study of cytomegalovirus exposure and HLA in healthy donors. The method was immunoSEQ multiplex PCR; TCRdb's version includes in-frame clones alone and lacks a portion of them. Of approximately 140,000 clones listed, around 81% are singletons. Sequenced: PBMCs. These receptors were collected from a woman aged 45 to 65 in good health and CMV-seronegative. The CDR3 runs from the conserved cysteine through the conserved F or W. The order of the fields is CDR3 DNA, CDR3 protein, D gene, J gene, V gene, clone size. A D gene is named only where the DNA matches it firmly. Clone size is shown for a subset of rows, as once, few, many or a class of expanded clone.

CDR3nt: TGTGCCAGCAGCTTAGGGGGACTAGTGATTTGGGAGACCCAGTACTTC
CDR3aa: CASSLGGLVIWETQYF
d_gene: TRBD2
j_gene: TRBJ2-5
v_gene: TRBV7-9
abundance: NA

CDR3nt: TGTGCCAGCAGCCTGACCTTGGGAGCAGAAGGCTACACCTTC
CDR3aa: CASSLTLGAEGYTF
d_gene: NA
j_gene: TRBJ1-2
v_gene: TRBV7-9
abundance: once

CDR3nt: TGTGCCAGCAGAAAAGCGGGAGGGCCCCAAGAGACCCAGTACTTC
CDR3aa: CASRKAGGPQETQYF
d_gene: TRBD2
j_gene: TRBJ2-5
v_gene: TRBV6-5
abundance: NA

CDR3nt: TGCAGCGGGGCCCGGGGCCGGGGGGATGAGCAGTTCTTC
CDR3aa: CSGARGRGDEQFF
d_gene: TRBD2
j_gene: TRBJ2-1
v_gene: TRBV29-1
abundance: once

CDR3nt: TGTGCCAGCAGTTACGGGGCGGGAGGGACTAGAGAGCAGTACTTC
CDR3aa: CASSYGAGGTREQYF
d_gene: TRBD2
j_gene: TRBJ2-7
v_gene: TRBV6-5
abundance: NA

CDR3nt: TGTGCCAGCAGTGCGAGGGGCAGGGGGCTTCATCAGCCCCAGCATTTT
CDR3aa: CASSARGRGLHQPQHF
d_gene: TRBD1
j_gene: TRBJ1-5
v_gene: TRBV6-1
abundance: NA

CDR3nt: TGTGCCAGCAGTTTATCAGAGCTCCAGCCCCAGCATTTT
CDR3aa: CASSLSELQPQHF
d_gene: NA
j_gene: TRBJ1-5
v_gene: TRBV27
abundance: NA

CDR3nt: TGTGCCAGCAGTCCGACTTTCTACGAGCAGTACTTC
CDR3aa: CASSPTFYEQYF
d_gene: NA
j_gene: TRBJ2-7
v_gene: TRBV5-8
abundance: few

CDR3nt: TGTGCCAGCAGCTCCAGACAGAGCACTGAAGCTTTCTTT
CDR3aa: CASSSRQSTEAFF
d_gene: NA
j_gene: TRBJ1-1
v_gene: TRBV7-2
abundance: NA

CDR3nt: TGTGCCACCAGCAGAGAAGCAGGGATCTCCTACAATGAGCAGTTCTTC
CDR3aa: CATSREAGISYNEQFF
d_gene: NA
j_gene: TRBJ2-1
v_gene: TRBV15
abundance: NA

CDR3nt: TGTGCCAGCAGCTTCTCTAGCGGGAGGGCCCATGAGCAGTTCTTC
CDR3aa: CASSFSSGRAHEQFF
d_gene: TRBD2
j_gene: TRBJ2-1
v_gene: TRBV7-2
abundance: NA

CDR3nt: TGTGCCAGCAGTGTGGAGGGTATGAACACTGAAGCTTTCTTT
CDR3aa: CASSVEGMNTEAFF
d_gene: NA
j_gene: TRBJ1-1
v_gene: TRBV6-1
abundance: many

CDR3nt: TGTGCCAGCAGGGTGACAGGCGGTGGTGGAGAGACCCAGTACTTC
CDR3aa: CASRVTGGGGETQYF
d_gene: NA
j_gene: TRBJ2-5
v_gene: TRBV28
abundance: NA

CDR3nt: TGCGCCAGCAGCCCACCGGGACTAGCGGAACGAACCGGGGAGCTGTTTTTT
CDR3aa: CASSPPGLAERTGELFF
d_gene: TRBD2
j_gene: TRBJ2-2
v_gene: TRBV5-1
abundance: NA

CDR3nt: TGCGCCAGCAGCCGATCCTCGGACAGTTTTGAAAAACTGTTTTTT
CDR3aa: CASSRSSDSFEKLFF
d_gene: NA
j_gene: TRBJ1-4
v_gene: TRBV5-1
abundance: NA

CDR3nt: TGTGCCAGCAGCTGGGGGACTAGCGGGAGGGATGAGCAGTTCTTC
CDR3aa: CASSWGTSGRDEQFF
d_gene: TRBD2
j_gene: TRBJ2-1
v_gene: TRBV5-6
abundance: NA

CDR3nt: TGTGCCAGCAGCTCTAGCGGGAGTACAGATACGCAGTATTTT
CDR3aa: CASSSSGSTDTQYF
d_gene: NA
j_gene: TRBJ2-3
v_gene: TRBV21-1
abundance: NA

CDR3nt: TGTGCCAGCTCACCAGATCCGGGACTAGCGGGATTGCAGTATTTT
CDR3aa: CASSPDPGLAGLQYF
d_gene: TRBD2
j_gene: TRBJ2-3
v_gene: TRBV18
abundance: NA

CDR3nt: TGTGCCACCCGTCGGGGGTACTATGGCTACACCTTC
CDR3aa: CATRRGYYGYTF
d_gene: NA
j_gene: TRBJ1-2
v_gene: TRBV30
abundance: few

CDR3nt: TGTGCCAGCAGTGGACAGGGTGCGGGCGAGCAGTACTTC
CDR3aa: CASSGQGAGEQYF
d_gene: TRBD1
j_gene: TRBJ2-7
v_gene: TRBV6-1
abundance: NA

CDR3nt: TGCGCCAGCAGCCAAGGTGGGACAGGGTCCTACGAGCAGTACTTC
CDR3aa: CASSQGGTGSYEQYF
d_gene: TRBD1
j_gene: TRBJ2-7
v_gene: TRBV4-1
abundance: NA

CDR3nt: TGCGCCAGCAGGTCAGCCAAGACAGGCCTTTACAATGAGCAGTTCTTC
CDR3aa: CASRSAKTGLYNEQFF
d_gene: NA
j_gene: TRBJ2-1
v_gene: TRBV10-1
abundance: once

CDR3nt: TGTGCCAGCAGCCACTACCTGAACACTGAAGCTTTCTTT
CDR3aa: CASSHYLNTEAFF
d_gene: NA
j_gene: TRBJ1-1
v_gene: TRBV11-2
abundance: once

CDR3nt: TGTGCCAGCAGCACAATAGCAACAGGGTCTGAAGCTTTCTTT
CDR3aa: CASSTIATGSEAFF
d_gene: NA
j_gene: TRBJ1-1
v_gene: TRBV5-6
abundance: NA

CDR3nt: TGTGCCAGCACCACCCACCGAGGGGAAGCTTTCTTT
CDR3aa: CASTTHRGEAFF
d_gene: NA
j_gene: TRBJ1-1
v_gene: TRBV28
abundance: NA

CDR3nt: TGTGCCAGCAGCTCCCTTATCGGGAGCCCCCATGAGCAGTTCTTC
CDR3aa: CASSSLIGSPHEQFF
d_gene: NA
j_gene: TRBJ2-1
v_gene: TRBV7-9
abundance: few

CDR3nt: TGCGCCAGCAGCCCTTTTGGCGGGGGGCAACTTGTCTTC
CDR3aa: CASSPFGGGQLVF
d_gene: TRBD2
j_gene: TRBJ2-1
v_gene: TRBV4-1
abundance: few

CDR3nt: TGTGCCAGCAGTTACCGGGGTACTACTGAAGCTTTCTTT
CDR3aa: CASSYRGTTEAFF
d_gene: NA
j_gene: TRBJ1-1
v_gene: TRBV6-6
abundance: few

CDR3nt: TGTGCCAGCTCACCACCCACAGTCTCTGGGGCCAACGTCCTGACTTTC
CDR3aa: CASSPPTVSGANVLTF
d_gene: NA
j_gene: TRBJ2-6
v_gene: TRBV18
abundance: NA

CDR3nt: TGTGCCAGCAACCCGGGACAGGGGGCGGGTAATGAAAAACTGTTTTTT
CDR3aa: CASNPGQGAGNEKLFF
d_gene: TRBD1
j_gene: TRBJ1-4
v_gene: TRBV2
abundance: NA

CDR3nt: TGCAGCGTCCGGACAGGGGGCGACACTGAAGCTTTCTTT
CDR3aa: CSVRTGGDTEAFF
d_gene: TRBD1
j_gene: TRBJ1-1
v_gene: TRBV29-1
abundance: NA

CDR3nt: TGCGCCAGCAGCTATGGGACTAGCGGGGATTTCTCCTACGAGCAGTACTTC
CDR3aa: CASSYGTSGDFSYEQYF
d_gene: TRBD2
j_gene: TRBJ2-7
v_gene: TRBV5-1
abundance: NA

CDR3nt: TGTGCCAGCAGCTCAAGACCGGGACAGGGGAACACTGAAGCTTTCTTT
CDR3aa: CASSSRPGQGNTEAFF
d_gene: TRBD1
j_gene: TRBJ1-1
v_gene: TRBV7-9
abundance: NA

CDR3nt: TGTGCCAGCTCACCGGGACAAGGCCAAGAGACCCAGTACTTC
CDR3aa: CASSPGQGQETQYF
d_gene: NA
j_gene: TRBJ2-5
v_gene: TRBV18
abundance: once

CDR3nt: TGTGCCAGCTCCCTTACGCCCAGGGGGCTGAATACTGAAGCTTTCTTT
CDR3aa: CASSLTPRGLNTEAFF
d_gene: TRBD1
j_gene: TRBJ1-1
v_gene: TRBV7-2
abundance: NA

CDR3nt: TGTGCCAGCAACCGCGCGGGGAAACTTGGTGAAGCTTTCTTT
CDR3aa: CASNRAGKLGEAFF
d_gene: NA
j_gene: TRBJ1-1
v_gene: TRBV6-5
abundance: NA

CDR3nt: TGCGCCAGCAGCTCCAATTTGAGGGAACACGAGCAGTACTTC
CDR3aa: CASSSNLREHEQYF
d_gene: NA
j_gene: TRBJ2-7
v_gene: TRBV5-1
abundance: NA

CDR3nt: TGTGCCAGCACCGAAGCCCAGGACAGAGAAGCTTTCTTT
CDR3aa: CASTEAQDREAFF
d_gene: NA
j_gene: TRBJ1-1
v_gene: TRBV2
abundance: few

CDR3nt: TGTGCCAGCAGTATAACCGGGACAGGGTTGTCAGATACGCAGTATTTT
CDR3aa: CASSITGTGLSDTQYF
d_gene: TRBD1
j_gene: TRBJ2-3
v_gene: TRBV28
abundance: NA

CDR3nt: TGTGCCAGTAGTATGGGACGGGGGAGGAACACTGAAGCTTTCTTT
CDR3aa: CASSMGRGRNTEAFF
d_gene: NA
j_gene: TRBJ1-1
v_gene: TRBV19
abundance: NA

CDR3nt: TGTGCCAGCAGACCTGACAGGGGTCAAACAGATACGCAGTATTTT
CDR3aa: CASRPDRGQTDTQYF
d_gene: TRBD1
j_gene: TRBJ2-3
v_gene: TRBV2
abundance: NA

CDR3nt: TGTGCCTGGAGCGGGGGAGTTCAGGAGACCCAGTACTTC
CDR3aa: CAWSGGVQETQYF
d_gene: NA
j_gene: TRBJ2-5
v_gene: TRBV30
abundance: once

CDR3nt: TGTGCCAGCAGCTTTAGTCCCCTGGGCACAGATACGCAGTATTTT
CDR3aa: CASSFSPLGTDTQYF
d_gene: NA
j_gene: TRBJ2-3
v_gene: TRBV7-9
abundance: NA

CDR3nt: TGTGCCAGCAGCCCTATTGACAGGGGCCGGGCTTTCTTT
CDR3aa: CASSPIDRGRAFF
d_gene: TRBD1
j_gene: TRBJ1-1
v_gene: TRBV11-3
abundance: NA

CDR3nt: TGTGCCAGCAGCCCCCTCGGGGGGCAGCGGAACACTGAAGCTTTCTTT
CDR3aa: CASSPLGGQRNTEAFF
d_gene: NA
j_gene: TRBJ1-1
v_gene: TRBV7-8
abundance: NA

CDR3nt: TGTGCCAGCAGCACCGGAGCCGGCTACGAGCAGTACTTC
CDR3aa: CASSTGAGYEQYF
d_gene: NA
j_gene: TRBJ2-7
v_gene: TRBV7-2
abundance: once

CDR3nt: TGTGCCAGCAGTCCCTCGAAGAGATGTGGCTACACCTTC
CDR3aa: CASSPSKRCGYTF
d_gene: NA
j_gene: TRBJ1-2
v_gene: TRBV28
abundance: NA

CDR3nt: TGTGCCAGCAGCAGGGGACAGGGGGGCACTGAAGCTTTCTTT
CDR3aa: CASSRGQGGTEAFF
d_gene: TRBD1
j_gene: TRBJ1-1
v_gene: TRBV7-9
abundance: few

CDR3nt: TGCAGTGCTATCCCAGGAGAGACCCAGTACTTC
CDR3aa: CSAIPGETQYF
d_gene: NA
j_gene: TRBJ2-5
v_gene: TRBV20-1
abundance: few

CDR3nt: TGTGCCAGTAATTGGGACATGAACACTGAAGCTTTCTTT
CDR3aa: CASNWDMNTEAFF
d_gene: NA
j_gene: TRBJ1-1
v_gene: TRBV19
abundance: NA

CDR3nt: TGTGCCAGCAGCGTAGCCCCGTCGGGGGTGAACTATGGCTACACCTTC
CDR3aa: CASSVAPSGVNYGYTF
d_gene: NA
j_gene: TRBJ1-2
v_gene: TRBV9
abundance: NA

CDR3nt: TGTGCCAGTAGTATTCGACAGGGAGACACTGAAGCTTTCTTT
CDR3aa: CASSIRQGDTEAFF
d_gene: TRBD1
j_gene: TRBJ1-1
v_gene: TRBV19
abundance: few

CDR3nt: TGTGCCAGCAGCTTTAGCGGGGCCCTGGGCGAGCAGTACTTC
CDR3aa: CASSFSGALGEQYF
d_gene: TRBD2
j_gene: TRBJ2-7
v_gene: TRBV7-2
abundance: NA

CDR3nt: TGCAGCGTAACAGGGGAGAGTTCGGCAGATACGCAGTATTTT
CDR3aa: CSVTGESSADTQYF
d_gene: TRBD1
j_gene: TRBJ2-3
v_gene: TRBV29-1
abundance: NA